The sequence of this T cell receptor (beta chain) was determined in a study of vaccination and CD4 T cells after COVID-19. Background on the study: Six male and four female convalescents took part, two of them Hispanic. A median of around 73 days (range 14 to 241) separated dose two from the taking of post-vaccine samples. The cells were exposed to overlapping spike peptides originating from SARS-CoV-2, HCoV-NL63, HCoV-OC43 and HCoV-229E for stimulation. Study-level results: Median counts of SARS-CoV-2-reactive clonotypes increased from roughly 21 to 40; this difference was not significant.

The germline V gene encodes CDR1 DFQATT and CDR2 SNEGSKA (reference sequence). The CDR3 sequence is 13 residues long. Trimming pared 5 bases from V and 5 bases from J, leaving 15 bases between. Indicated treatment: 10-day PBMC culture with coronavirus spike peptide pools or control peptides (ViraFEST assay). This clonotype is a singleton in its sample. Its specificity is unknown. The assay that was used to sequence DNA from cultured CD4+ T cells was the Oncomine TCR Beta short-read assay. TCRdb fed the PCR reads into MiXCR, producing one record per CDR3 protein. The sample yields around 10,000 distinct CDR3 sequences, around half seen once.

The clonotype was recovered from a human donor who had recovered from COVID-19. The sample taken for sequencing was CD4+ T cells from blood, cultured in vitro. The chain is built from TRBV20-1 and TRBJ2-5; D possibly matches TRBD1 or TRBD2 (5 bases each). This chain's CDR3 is CSAPALGEETQYF. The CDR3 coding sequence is TGCAGTGCTCCCGCTCTGGGGGAGGAGACCCAGTACTTC.